This T cell receptor (beta chain) was sequenced in a study of post-analysis software for immune sequencing data. Germline CDR1 reads SGHDN; CDR2 reads FVKESK. The CDR3 is 13 residues long. With 0 bases clipped from V and 12 bases from J, the junction kept 5 bases outside the gene matches. At least ten counts were recorded for this clonotype. Its antigen is undetermined. Study outcomes and limitations: TRBV5-6, TRBV5-1 and TRBV20-1 were among about 5 TRBV segments more frequent in patients than controls.

Tagging with unique molecular identifiers was a feature of the TCR beta cDNA libraries. From the PCR reads, TCRdb called clonotypes with MiXCR, one entry per CDR3 protein. The table lists some 260,000 distinct CDR3 sequences, 36% of them singletons, with around 5.2% in the top ten. The V and J genes are TRBV14 and TRBJ2-1, with 7 positions matching TRBD2. The TCR sequence derives from a girl aged 10-17 years with multiple sclerosis. Sequenced: blood. CDR3 loop: CASSQDPGGRQFF. The DNA of the CDR3 is TGTGCCAGCAGCCAAGATCCCGGGGGGAGGCAGTTCTTC. Looking up the rest from reference TRBV14 and TRBJ2-1 gives the full variable domain: EAGVTQFPSHSVIEKGQTVTLRCDPISGHDNLYWYRRVMGKEIKFLLHFVKESKQDESGMPNNRFLAERTGGTYSTLKVQPAELEDSGVYFCASSQDPGGRQFFGPGTRLTVL.